The entry that follows covers one T cell receptor beta chain sequence. The target antigen is unknown. PCR used 60 Vbeta primers and 13 Jbeta primers. Libraries were prepared by immunoSEQ multiplex PCR; TCRdb keeps only in-frame clonotypes and omits some of them. The sample yields about 130,000 clones, around 72% seen once. This entry is derived from a study of cytomegalovirus exposure and HLA in healthy donors. Looking at the study overall: An earlier analysis found around 100 million unique TCR beta sequences from about 190 million T cells.

V dropped 0 bases and J dropped 6; count of bases not matched to a gene: 5. This CDR3 is 15 amino acids long. CDR1 GTSNPN and CDR2 SVGIG come from the germline V gene (reference sequence). Study-level findings and limits: It was confirmed in vitro that a few of the CMV-associated chains were specific for CMV antigens. Later on, an analysis found that several of the most significant clusters appeared to be linked to common viral pathogens, which included parvovirus B19.

The rearrangement links TRBV30 to TRBJ2-7, with 13 bases fitting TRBD2. This receptor was obtained from a human donor in good health. Sequencing was done on a sample of PBMCs. CDR3 amino acids: CAWSVSGLAGLEQYF. The DNA of the CDR3 is TGTGCCTGGAGTGTATCGGGACTAGCGGGGCTCGAGCAGTACTTC.